Given below is one TCR beta chain in context. The data belong to a study of blood T cell repertoires in COVID-19. Turning to the study itself: The United States, Italy and Spain provided the acute and convalescent COVID-19 samples.

Generated by immunoSEQ multiplex PCR, the TCRdb table keeps only in-frame clones and is missing some. The sample includes some 26,000 clones, around 90% of them seen just once. Deletions cut 2 bases from V and 4 bases from J, with 15 bases between. The CDR3 has 16 amino acids. Germline assignment: CDR1 MDHEN and CDR2 SYDVKM. The chain joins TRBV28 to TRBJ1-3; TRBD1 is a possible D gene (5 bases). The receptor was isolated from a human donor with active COVID-19. The donor label of this sample is uncertain. The sample consisted of peripheral blood. The CDR3 bases are TGTGCCAGCAGTTTAAGGCAGGGCCGTTTGGGAAACACCATATATTTT. Amino acid sequence: CASSLRQGRLGNTIYF.